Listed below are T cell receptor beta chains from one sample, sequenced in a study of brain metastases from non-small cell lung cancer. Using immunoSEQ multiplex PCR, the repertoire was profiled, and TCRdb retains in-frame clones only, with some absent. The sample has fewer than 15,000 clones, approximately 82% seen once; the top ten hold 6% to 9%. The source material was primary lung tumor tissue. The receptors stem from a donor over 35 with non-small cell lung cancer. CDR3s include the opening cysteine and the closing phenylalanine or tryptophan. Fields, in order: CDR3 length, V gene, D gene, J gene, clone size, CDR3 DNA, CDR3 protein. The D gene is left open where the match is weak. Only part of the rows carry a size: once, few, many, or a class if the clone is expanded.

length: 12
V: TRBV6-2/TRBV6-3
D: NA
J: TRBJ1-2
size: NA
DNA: TGTGCCAGCAGTTACCAGTTCCGGGGCTACACCTTC
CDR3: CASSYQFRGYTF

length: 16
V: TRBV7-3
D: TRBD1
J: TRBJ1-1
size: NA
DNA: TGTGCCAGCAGCTCGACAGGGGGAGTTTTGAACACTGAAGCTTTCTTT
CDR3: CASSSTGGVLNTEAFF

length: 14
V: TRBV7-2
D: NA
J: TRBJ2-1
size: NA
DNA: TGTGCCAGCAGCTTAAGGGGGGCCTACAATGAGCAGTTCTTC
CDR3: CASSLRGAYNEQFF

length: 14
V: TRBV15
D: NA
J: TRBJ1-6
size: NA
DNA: TGTGCCACCAGCAGAGGGGCGGGGGCTTCACCTCTCCACTTT
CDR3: CATSRGAGASPLHF

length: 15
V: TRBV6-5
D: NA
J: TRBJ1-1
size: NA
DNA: TGTGCCAGCAGTTTCCCCGGACAGTTAAGCACTGAAGCTTTCTTT
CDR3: CASSFPGQLSTEAFF

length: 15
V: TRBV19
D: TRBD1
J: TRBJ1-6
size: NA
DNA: TGTGCCAGTAGTATAGAGGGCAGGGGGGAATCACCCCTCCACTTT
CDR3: CASSIEGRGESPLHF

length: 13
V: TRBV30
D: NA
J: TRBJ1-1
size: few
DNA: TGTGCCTGGAGTGTACTCGAGAACACTGAAGCTTTCTTT
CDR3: CAWSVLENTEAFF

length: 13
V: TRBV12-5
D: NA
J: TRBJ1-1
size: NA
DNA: TGTGCTAGTGGTTCCTGGCTGAACACTGAAGCTTTCTTT
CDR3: CASGSWLNTEAFF

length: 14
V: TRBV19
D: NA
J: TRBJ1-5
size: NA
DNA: TGTGCCAGTAGCACACAGGATAGCAATCAGCCCCAGCATTTT
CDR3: CASSTQDSNQPQHF

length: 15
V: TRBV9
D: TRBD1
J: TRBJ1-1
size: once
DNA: TGTGCCAGCAGCACGGATGGACAGGACGACACTGAAGCTTTCTTT
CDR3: CASSTDGQDDTEAFF

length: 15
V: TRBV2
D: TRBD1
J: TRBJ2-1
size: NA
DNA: TGTGCCAGCAGGGTGGGACAGGGCAAGGTCAATGAGCAGTTCTTC
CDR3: CASRVGQGKVNEQFF

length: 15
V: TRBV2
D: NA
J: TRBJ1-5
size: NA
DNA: TGTGCCAGCACCTTTGGAGGGGTCGGAGATCAGCCCCAGCATTTT
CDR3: CASTFGGVGDQPQHF

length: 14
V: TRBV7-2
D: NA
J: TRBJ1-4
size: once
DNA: TGTGCCAGCAGCTTAGTCAGTAACGGGGAAAAACTGTTTTTT
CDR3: CASSLVSNGEKLFF

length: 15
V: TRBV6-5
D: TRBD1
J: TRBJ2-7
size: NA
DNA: TGTGCCAGCAGTTACGCGGGACAGGGACCCTACGAGCAGTACTTC
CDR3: CASSYAGQGPYEQYF

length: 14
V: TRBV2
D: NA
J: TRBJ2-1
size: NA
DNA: TGTGCCAGCAAGCAGGGGCAGGCTCCGAGTAAGCAGTTCTTC
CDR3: CASKQGQAPSKQFF

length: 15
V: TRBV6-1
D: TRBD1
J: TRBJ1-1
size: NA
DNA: TGTGCCAGCAGGGGGACAGGGGGACCGAACACTGAAGCTTTCTTT
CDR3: CASRGTGGPNTEAFF

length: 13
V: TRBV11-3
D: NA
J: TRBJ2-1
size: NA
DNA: TGTGCCAGCAGCCGTGGCTCCTACAATGAGCAGTTCTTC
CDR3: CASSRGSYNEQFF

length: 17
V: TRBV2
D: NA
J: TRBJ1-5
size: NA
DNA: TGTGCCAGCAAAGGGGGGCAAGGAATTAGGGACAATCAGCCCCAGCATTTT
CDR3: CASKGGQGIRDNQPQHF

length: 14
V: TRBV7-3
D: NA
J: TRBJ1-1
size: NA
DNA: TGTGCCAGCAGCCCGTCCGACAGGTTGCCAGCGGCTTTCTTT
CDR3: CASSPSDRLPAAFF

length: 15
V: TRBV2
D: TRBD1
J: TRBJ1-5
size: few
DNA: TGTGCCAGCAGTGGAGACAGGGGACCCAATCAGCCCCAGCATTTT
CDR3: CASSGDRGPNQPQHF

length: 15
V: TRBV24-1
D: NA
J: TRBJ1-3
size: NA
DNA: TGTGCCACCAGTGATCTATCCGATTCTGGAAACACCATATATTTT
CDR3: CATSDLSDSGNTIYF

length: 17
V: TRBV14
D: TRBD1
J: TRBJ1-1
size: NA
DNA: TGTGCCAGCAGCCAAGAAGTTTGGACAGGGCCGAACACTGAAGCTTTCTTT
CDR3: CASSQEVWTGPNTEAFF

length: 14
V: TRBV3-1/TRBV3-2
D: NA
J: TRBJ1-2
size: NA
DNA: TGTGCCAGCAGCAGGGGACCGTTTAACTATGGCTACACCTTC
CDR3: CASSRGPFNYGYTF

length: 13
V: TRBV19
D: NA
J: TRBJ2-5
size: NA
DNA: TGTGCCAGTAGTATCGGGCGGGAAGAGACCCAGTACTTC
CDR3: CASSIGREETQYF

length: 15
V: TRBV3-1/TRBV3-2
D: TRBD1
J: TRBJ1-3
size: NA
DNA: TGTGCCAGCAGCCAAGACAGGGGGCGACGAAACACCATATATTTT
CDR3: CASSQDRGRRNTIYF

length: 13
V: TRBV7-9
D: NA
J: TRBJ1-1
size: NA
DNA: TGTGCCAGCAGTTTGGGGATGGGGACGGAGGCTTTCTTT
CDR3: CASSLGMGTEAFF

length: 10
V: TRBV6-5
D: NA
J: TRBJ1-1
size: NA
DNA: TGTGCCGCGGGGGCCCCTGAAGCTTTCTTT
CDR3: CAAGAPEAFF

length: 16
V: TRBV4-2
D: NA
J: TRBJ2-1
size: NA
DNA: TGTGCCAGCAGCCAAGGTCCAGGGGCGGCCTACAATGAGCAGTTCTTC
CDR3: CASSQGPGAAYNEQFF

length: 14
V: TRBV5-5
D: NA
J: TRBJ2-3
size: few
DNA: TGTGCCAGCAGCCCCCGAGCGGGCACAGATACGCAGTATTTT
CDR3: CASSPRAGTDTQYF

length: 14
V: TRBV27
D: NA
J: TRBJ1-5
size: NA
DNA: TGTGCCAGCAGTTTAACGAGAAGCAATCAGCCCCAGCATTTT
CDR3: CASSLTRSNQPQHF

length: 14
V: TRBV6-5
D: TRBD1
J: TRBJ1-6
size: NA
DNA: TGTGCCAGCACCAACCGGGACAGGGTTCTCACCCTCCACTTT
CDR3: CASTNRDRVLTLHF

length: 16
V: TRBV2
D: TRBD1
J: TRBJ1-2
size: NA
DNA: TGTGCCAGCAAGGGGACAGACAGGGCCCAAAACTATGGCTACACCTTC
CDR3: CASKGTDRAQNYGYTF

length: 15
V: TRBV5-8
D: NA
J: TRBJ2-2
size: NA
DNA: TGTGCCAGCAGCTTGTACGCCGGCGGAGGCGGGGAGCTGTTTTTT
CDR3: CASSLYAGGGGELFF

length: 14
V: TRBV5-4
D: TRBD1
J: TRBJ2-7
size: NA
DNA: TGTGCCAGCAGCTTTACAGGGGGCTCCTACGAGCAGTACTTC
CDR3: CASSFTGGSYEQYF

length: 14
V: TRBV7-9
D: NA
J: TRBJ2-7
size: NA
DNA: TGTGCCAGCAGCTTATCGAGTGGAGTTCGTTGGCAGTACTTC
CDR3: CASSLSSGVRWQYF

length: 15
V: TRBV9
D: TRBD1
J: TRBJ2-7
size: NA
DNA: TGTGCCAGCAGCCCCCAGGGACAGGGCTTACGAGGACAGTACTTC
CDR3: CASSPQGQGLRGQYF

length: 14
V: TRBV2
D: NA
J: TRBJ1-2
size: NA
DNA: TGTGCCAGCAGTGATCGGGGCCAGAACTATGGCTACACCTTC
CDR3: CASSDRGQNYGYTF

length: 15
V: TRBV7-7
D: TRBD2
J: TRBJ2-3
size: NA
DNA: TGTGCCAGCAGCTTATACGGGGGGGCCACAGATACGCAGTATTTT
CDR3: CASSLYGGATDTQYF

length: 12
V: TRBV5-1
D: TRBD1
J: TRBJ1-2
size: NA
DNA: TGCGCCAGCAGCTGGACAGGGGAAGGCTACACCTTC
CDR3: CASSWTGEGYTF

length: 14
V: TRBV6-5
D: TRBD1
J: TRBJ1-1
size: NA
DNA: TGTGCTAGCTTTGAGGGGGCGCCGAACACTGAAGCTTTCTTT
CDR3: CASFEGAPNTEAFF

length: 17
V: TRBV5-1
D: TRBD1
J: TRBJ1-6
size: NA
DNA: TGCGCCAGCAGCTTGGGTTCTGGGACAGGAGATAATTCACCCCTCCACTTT
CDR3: CASSLGSGTGDNSPLHF

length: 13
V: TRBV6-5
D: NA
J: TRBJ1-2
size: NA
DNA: TGTGCCAGCAGTTCAGGGTATGGCTATGGCTACACCTTC
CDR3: CASSSGYGYGYTF

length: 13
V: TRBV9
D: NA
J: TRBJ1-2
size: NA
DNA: TGTGCCAGCGCTAGAGGAGATGTCCCGGGCTACACCTTC
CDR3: CASARGDVPGYTF

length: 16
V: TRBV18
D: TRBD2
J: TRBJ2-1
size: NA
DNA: TGTGCCAGCTCACCACCGGAGCGGGGGGCCTACAATGAGCAGTTCTTC
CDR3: CASSPPERGAYNEQFF

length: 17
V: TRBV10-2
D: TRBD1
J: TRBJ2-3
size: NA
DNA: TGCGCCAGCAGTGAGCGCCCCTGGACAGGGACAACAGATACGCAGTATTTT
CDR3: CASSERPWTGTTDTQYF

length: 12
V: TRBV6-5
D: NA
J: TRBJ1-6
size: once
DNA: TGTGCCAGCAACACAGGGAATTCACCCCTCCACTTT
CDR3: CASNTGNSPLHF

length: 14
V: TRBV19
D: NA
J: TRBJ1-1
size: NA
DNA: TGTGCCAGTAGTGGCGGGACGGTGAACACTGAAGCTTTCTTT
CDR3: CASSGGTVNTEAFF

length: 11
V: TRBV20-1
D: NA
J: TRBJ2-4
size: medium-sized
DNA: TGCAGTGCTAGTCAGAGAAACATTCAGTACTTC
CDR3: CSASQRNIQYF

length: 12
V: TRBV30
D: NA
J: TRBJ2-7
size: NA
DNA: TGTGCCTGGAGTCCCGGGCAGTACGAGCAGTACTTC
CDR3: CAWSPGQYEQYF

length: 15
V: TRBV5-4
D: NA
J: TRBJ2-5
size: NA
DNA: TGTGCCAGCAGCTTGGCCCGGGGGCTCCGGGAGACCCAGTACTTC
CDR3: CASSLARGLRETQYF

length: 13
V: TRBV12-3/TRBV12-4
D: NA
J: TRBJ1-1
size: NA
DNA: TGTGCCAGCAGTTTAGACTGGGGAACTGAAGCTTTCTTT
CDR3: CASSLDWGTEAFF

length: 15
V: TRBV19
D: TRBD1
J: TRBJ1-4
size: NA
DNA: TGTGCCAATAGTACCCCAGGGGGTCCGGATGAAAAACTGTTTTTT
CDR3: CANSTPGGPDEKLFF